Listed here is a single T cell receptor (beta chain). Its antigen is currently unknown. Both 60 Vbeta primers and 13 Jbeta primers went into the PCR. Original methodology: Unique TCR beta chains numbered roughly 83 million in a later analysis, with about 11 million shared. Sequencing used immunoSEQ multiplex PCR; TCRdb keeps in-frame clones, though not all of them. V and J calls and clone size come straight from that table; D and trimming were deduced from the DNA. The table records roughly 98,000 clones, over 60% of them present only once. The sample originates from a study of cytomegalovirus exposure and HLA in healthy donors. Findings and caveats of the study: In a later analysis, TCR beta V- and J-gene trimming was associated with a missense DCLRE1C variant.

This CDR3 has 16 amino acids. Germline CDR1 SEHNR, CDR2 FQNEAQ (reference sequence). J was trimmed by 2 bases and V by 5 bases; bases with no gene match: 11. This TCR was sampled from a female donor in good health and CMV-seronegative. The rearrangement uses TRBV7-9 and TRBJ2-7, with 8 bases aligning to TRBD2. Sequenced input: PBMCs. This CDR3 is CASSPPQSGSPYEQYF. The CDR3 DNA follows: TGTGCCAGCAGCCCACCTCAAAGCGGGAGCCCCTACGAGCAGTACTTC.